The rows below give T cell receptor beta chains drawn from one sample of a study of blood T cell repertoires in COVID-19. Profiling relied on immunoSEQ multiplex PCR, and the TCRdb table lists in-frame clones only, not all of them. The table lists 200,000 to 300,000 clones, around 84% of them singletons. The sequenced sample consisted of peripheral blood. All receptors derive from a man in his forties who had recovered from COVID-19. The conserved cysteine and the conserved F or W are not part of the CDR3 here. The D gene is left open where the match is weak.

11,TRBV7-2,TRBJ1-2,-,ASSAGRGYGYT
12,TRBV11-3,TRBJ2-3,TRBD2,ASSQTSAGDTQY
13,TRBV10-3,TRBJ1-4,-,AISEGEFKDEKLF
11,TRBV30,TRBJ2-5,-,AWSPPLGETQY
12,TRBV4-1,TRBJ1-5,-,ASSRGTQNQPQH
12,TRBV19,TRBJ1-5,-,ASSIRDSNQPQH
11,TRBV10-3,TRBJ1-1,-,AIRFNSNTEAF
13,TRBV5-1,TRBJ2-2,-,ASSRDTENTGELF
11,TRBV12-3/TRBV12-4,TRBJ1-2,-,ASSFRDDYGYT
9,TRBV2,TRBJ2-1,-,ASSPYNEQF
12,TRBV5-6,TRBJ1-6,-,ASSLGVYNSPLH
12,TRBV27,TRBJ1-2,-,ASSPRGGPYGYT
13,TRBV4-1,TRBJ2-7,TRBD1,ASSQTRDSFYEQY
12,TRBV4-1,TRBJ2-1,-,ASSHPPVLNEQF
14,TRBV6-8,TRBJ1-5,-,ASSQIGQKGNQPQH
12,TRBV28,TRBJ2-5,-,ASSRRQAQETQY
14,TRBV18,TRBJ2-1,-,ASSPQGGAPNNEQF
11,TRBV6-5,TRBJ2-5,TRBD1,ASRGDRAKTQY
12,TRBV15,TRBJ2-3,-,ATSGRGSTDTQY
14,TRBV29-1,TRBJ1-4,-,SVERPEDATNEKLF
15,TRBV5-4,TRBJ2-1,TRBD1,ASSTLQGATEYNEQF
13,TRBV5-1,TRBJ1-3,TRBD1,ASSLGTDPQNTIY
12,TRBV6-6,TRBJ2-3,-,ASSRLVPTDTQY
13,TRBV5-1,TRBJ2-1,-,ASSLRGSSYNEQF
13,TRBV27,TRBJ2-1,-,ASSRRTTTYNEQF
13,TRBV6-6,TRBJ2-7,TRBD2,ASSLIAGPQYEQY
14,TRBV4-3,TRBJ2-7,TRBD2,ASSQDRSGRGYEQY
14,TRBV13,TRBJ1-1,TRBD1,ASSIRGSQGSTEAF
12,TRBV14,TRBJ2-3,-,ASSQRQSTDTQY
12,TRBV19,TRBJ2-2,-,ASIGGRWGGELF
13,TRBV3-1/TRBV3-2,TRBJ1-5,-,ASSQGWRGDQPQH
12,TRBV5-1,TRBJ1-5,TRBD1,ASSQGESNQPQH
12,TRBV7-8,TRBJ1-4,TRBD1,ASRTGTGDEKLF
13,TRBV5-6,TRBJ2-2,TRBD1,ASSFGTGVRGELF
14,TRBV4-3,TRBJ1-6,TRBD1,ASSQEWGQWNSPLH
12,TRBV3-1/TRBV3-2,TRBJ1-5,TRBD1,ASSQETGDQPQH
11,TRBV7-2,TRBJ2-7,-,ASSLSGSYEQY
9,TRBV10-3,TRBJ1-2,TRBD1,AISTGVGYT
13,TRBV6-5,TRBJ1-4,TRBD1,ASSGPGTGNEKLF
12,TRBV10-1,TRBJ2-7,TRBD2,ASSETSGPYEQY
12,TRBV13,TRBJ1-2,-,ASSSGRSNYGYT
13,TRBV29-1,TRBJ1-1,-,SVFASGAGNTEAF
13,TRBV7-9,TRBJ2-7,TRBD2,ASSLLAGGNYEQY
12,TRBV9,TRBJ2-2,-,ASRRQENTGELF
13,TRBV27,TRBJ2-1,TRBD2,ASKLILAGYNEQF
12,TRBV11-3,TRBJ1-6,TRBD1,ASSLVTGLSPLH
13,TRBV10-2,TRBJ2-2,-,ASSDRRRNTGELF
11,TRBV19,TRBJ1-2,-,ASTRTAYYGYT
13,TRBV7-9,TRBJ2-1,TRBD2,ASSSGLERLNEQF
15,TRBV24-1,TRBJ2-1,-,ATSDSTARWGPDEQF
14,TRBV6-5,TRBJ1-2,-,ASSYSGGVTNYGYT
14,TRBV25-1,TRBJ2-3,-,ASSELAAGSTDTQY
13,TRBV5-1,TRBJ1-1,-,ASGPEGSANTEAF